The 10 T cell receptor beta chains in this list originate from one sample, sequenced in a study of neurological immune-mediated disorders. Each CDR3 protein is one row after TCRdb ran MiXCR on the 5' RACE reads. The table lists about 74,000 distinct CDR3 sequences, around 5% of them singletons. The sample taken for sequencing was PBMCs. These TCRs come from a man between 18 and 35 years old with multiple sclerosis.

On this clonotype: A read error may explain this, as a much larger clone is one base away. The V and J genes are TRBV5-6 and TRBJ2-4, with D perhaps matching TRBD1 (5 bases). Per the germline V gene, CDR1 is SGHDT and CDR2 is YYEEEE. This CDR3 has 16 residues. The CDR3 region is CASSPVFGGAKKIQYF. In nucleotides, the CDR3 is TGTGCCAGCAGCCCCGTATTCGGTGGGGCCAAAAAAATTCAGTACTTC.

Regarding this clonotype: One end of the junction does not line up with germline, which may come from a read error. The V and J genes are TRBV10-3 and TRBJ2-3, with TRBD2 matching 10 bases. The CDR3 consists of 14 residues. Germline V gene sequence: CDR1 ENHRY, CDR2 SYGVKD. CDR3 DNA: TGTGACATCAGTGAAGCAAGCGGGGGGGTCACGCAGTATTTT. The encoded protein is CDISEASGGVTQYF.

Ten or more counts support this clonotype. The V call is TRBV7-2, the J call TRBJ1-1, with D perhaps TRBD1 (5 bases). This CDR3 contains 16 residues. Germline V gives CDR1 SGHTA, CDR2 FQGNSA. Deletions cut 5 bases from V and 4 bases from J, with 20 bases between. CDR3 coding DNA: TGTGCCAGCAGCCACAGCCAAGTTGGGGCTGGCACTGAAGCTTTCTTT. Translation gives CASSHSQVGAGTEAFF.

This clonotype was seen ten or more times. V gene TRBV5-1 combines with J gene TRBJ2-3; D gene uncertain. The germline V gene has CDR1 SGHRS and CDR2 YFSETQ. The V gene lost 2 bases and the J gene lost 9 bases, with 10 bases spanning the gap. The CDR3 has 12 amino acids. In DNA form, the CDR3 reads TGCGCCAGCAGCTTTGACTCCGGAACGCAGTATTTT. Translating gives CASSFDSGTQYF.

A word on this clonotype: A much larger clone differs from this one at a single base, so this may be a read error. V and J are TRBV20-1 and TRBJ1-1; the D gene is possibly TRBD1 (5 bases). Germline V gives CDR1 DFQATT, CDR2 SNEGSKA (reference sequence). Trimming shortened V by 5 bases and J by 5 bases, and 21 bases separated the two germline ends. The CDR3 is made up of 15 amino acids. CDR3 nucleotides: TGCAGTGCTTCCTGGTGTGGCCAGGGTGGAACTGAAGCTTTCTTT. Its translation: CSASWCGQGGTEAFF.

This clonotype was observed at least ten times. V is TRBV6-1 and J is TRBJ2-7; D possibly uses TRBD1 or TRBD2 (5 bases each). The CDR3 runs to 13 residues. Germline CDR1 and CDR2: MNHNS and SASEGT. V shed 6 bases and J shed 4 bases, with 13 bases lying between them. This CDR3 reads CASSDGTLYEQYF. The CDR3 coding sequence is TGTGCCAGCAGCGACGGGACCCTGTACGAGCAGTACTTC.

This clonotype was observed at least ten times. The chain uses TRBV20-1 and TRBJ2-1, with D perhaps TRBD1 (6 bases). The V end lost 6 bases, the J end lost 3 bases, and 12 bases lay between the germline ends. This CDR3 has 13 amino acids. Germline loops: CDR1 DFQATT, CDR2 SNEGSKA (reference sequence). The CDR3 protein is CSAARGNYNEQFF. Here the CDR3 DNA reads TGCAGTGCAGCGAGGGGGAACTACAATGAGCAGTTCTTC.

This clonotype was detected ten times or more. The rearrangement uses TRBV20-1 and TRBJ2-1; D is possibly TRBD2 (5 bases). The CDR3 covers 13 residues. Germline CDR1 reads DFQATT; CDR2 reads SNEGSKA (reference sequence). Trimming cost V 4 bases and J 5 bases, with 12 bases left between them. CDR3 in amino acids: CSATSPANNEQFF. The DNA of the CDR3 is TGCAGTGCTACTAGCCCAGCCAACAATGAGCAGTTCTTC.

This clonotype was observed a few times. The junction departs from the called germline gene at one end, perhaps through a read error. DNA for the CDR3: TGTGCCAGCAGTTTATACGGGACAGGGGCTCTTAGCAATCAGCCCCAGAATTTT. It codes for CASSLYGTGALSNQPQNF. The V gene is TRBV28, the J gene TRBJ1-5; 10 bases fit TRBD1. The V gene's germline CDR1 is MDHEN and CDR2 SYDVKM. The CDR3 is 18 amino acids.

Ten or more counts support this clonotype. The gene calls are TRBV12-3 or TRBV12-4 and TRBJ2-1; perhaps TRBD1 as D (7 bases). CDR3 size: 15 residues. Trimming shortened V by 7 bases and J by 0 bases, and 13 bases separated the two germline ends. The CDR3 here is CASISGGSSYNEQFF. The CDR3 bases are TGTGCCAGCATATCAGGGGGGAGCTCCTACAATGAGCAGTTCTTC.